This TCR beta chain originates from a study of CD8 T cells in ankylosing spondylitis. Overall study findings and caveats: Matched ankylosing spondylitis synovial fluid reportedly showed significant enrichment of disease-linked clones.

TCRdb reprocessed the 5' RACE reads with MiXCR, giving one entry per CDR3 protein. Of 220,000 or so distinct CDR3 sequences in the sample, under 12% were seen once. Remarks on this clonotype: What it binds is unknown.

Unmatched junction bases numbered 6, after V lost 4 bases and J lost 7 bases. Germline values: CDR1 SGHTA, CDR2 FQGNSA. This CDR3 has 15 residues. The sequencing input was blood, either unsorted or a sorted T cell fraction (not recorded which). The TCR originated in a male donor with ankylosing spondylitis or in good health (not recorded which). J is TRBJ2-1 and V is TRBV7-2; 11 bases align to TRBD2. The CDR3 nucleotides are TGTGCCAGCAGCTATAGCGGGGGGGCGACGAATGAGCAGTTCTTC. Protein: CASSYSGGATNEQFF.